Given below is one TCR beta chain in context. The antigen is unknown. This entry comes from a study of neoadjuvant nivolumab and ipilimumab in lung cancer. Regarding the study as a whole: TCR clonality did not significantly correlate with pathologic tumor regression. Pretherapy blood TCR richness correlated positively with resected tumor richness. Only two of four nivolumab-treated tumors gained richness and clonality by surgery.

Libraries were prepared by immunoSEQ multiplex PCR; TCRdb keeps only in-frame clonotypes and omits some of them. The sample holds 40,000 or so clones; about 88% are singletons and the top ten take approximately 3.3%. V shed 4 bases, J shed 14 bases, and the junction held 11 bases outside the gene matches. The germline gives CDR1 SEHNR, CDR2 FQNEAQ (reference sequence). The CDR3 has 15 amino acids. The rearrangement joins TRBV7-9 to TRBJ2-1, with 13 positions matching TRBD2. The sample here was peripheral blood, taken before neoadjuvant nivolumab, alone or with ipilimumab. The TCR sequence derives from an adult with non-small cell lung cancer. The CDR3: CASSSPGLAGREKFF. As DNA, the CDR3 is TGTGCCAGCAGCTCCCCGGGACTAGCGGGGAGGGAGAAGTTCTTC.